This T cell receptor (beta chain) was recorded in a study of shared clonotypes between healthy human individuals. Sequencing was performed with immunoSEQ multiplex PCR; in TCRdb, only in-frame clones are kept and a portion is missing. The sample includes 2 million or so clones, 85% to 95% of them seen just once. Germline V gene sequence: CDR1 MNHNY, CDR2 SVGAGI (reference sequence). J lost 3 bases, V lost 5 bases, and 9 bases had no gene match. The CDR3 totals 16 residues. Material: naive CD4+ T cells sorted from blood. Subset defined: CD45RA+ positively selected. The origin of this receptor is a man between 18 and 35 years old in good health. The chain combines TRBV6-6 with TRBJ2-3; 9 positions match TRBD2. CDR3 bases: TGTGCCAGCAGTCCCCATAGCGGGAGAGATACAGATACGCAGTATTTT. Protein: CASSPHSGRDTDTQYF.